This T cell receptor beta chain was recovered during a study of naive and memory T cell subsets. V gave up 8 bases and J gave up 7 bases; unmatched junction bases: 3. CDR3 length: 14 residues. CDR1 is KGHSH, CDR2 LQKENI, per germline. The beta constant-region primer was an equimolar mix of two oligonucleotides covering TRBC1 and TRBC2. TCRdb analysed the UMI-ligation and nested PCR reads with MiXCR anew, one entry per CDR3 protein. The table shows 130,000 to 150,000 distinct CDR3 sequences, with over 15% occurring only once. CMV status came from CD4+ T cell IFNgamma after overnight CMV lysate stimulation of fresh PBMCs.

The V and J genes are TRBV18 and TRBJ2-1; 15 bases are a match to TRBD2. The clonotype comes from a human donor in good health. Sample: naive CD4+ T cells from blood. In nucleotides, the CDR3 is TGTGCCAGCACCGGGACTAGCGGGAGGAATGAGCAGTTCTTC. It translates to CASTGTSGRNEQFF.